Sequencing of this T cell receptor (beta chain) was carried out in a study of shared clonotypes between healthy human individuals. Study results and limitations: Clonotypes which were not shared had lower generation probabilities than clonotypes that all four donors shared. Four donors shared about 5% of their naive CD4 clonotypes.

A word on this clone: Its antigen is not known.

Replicate PCRs for sorted subsets used 200 ng DNA; this equaled about 30,000 T cell genomes. As processed by the authors: Junction-only immunoSEQ sequences carried no quality scores, so filtering differed. Assay: immunoSEQ multiplex PCR; the TCRdb copy retains only in-frame clones and omits some. For V, J and clone size, that table is used; D and trimming come from the DNA. The sample lists approximately 2,200,000 clones, 85% to 95% occurring once. V lost 6 bases and J lost 6; bases outside the gene matches: 8. Looked up from germline, CDR1 is SNHLY and CDR2 is FYNNEI. This CDR3 region has 15 residues. Terminally differentiated effector memory CD45RA+ cells were left out of the naive CD8 fraction, which was CD45RO-negative and positively selected for CCR7.

The TCR was taken from a man aged 18-30 years in good health. Some clones in this sample may be carry-over from other donors' samples. Sequenced input: naive CD8+ T cells from PBMCs. V gene TRBV2 combines with J gene TRBJ2-1; 10 positions agree with TRBD2. The CDR3 region has the DNA TGTGCCAGCAGGGGGGGGACTAGCGCTGTCAATGAGCAGTTCTTC. The encoded protein is CASRGGTSAVNEQFF.